These 25 T cell receptor beta chains share one sample of origin, sequenced in a study of blood T cell repertoires in COVID-19. Here immunoSEQ multiplex PCR was the method, and the copy in TCRdb shows in-frame clones only, minus some. The sample yields approximately 31,000 clones, approximately 85% seen once. Sequencing used peripheral blood. These receptor sequences come from a woman in her sixties with active COVID-19.

The CDR3 loop reads CASSLDRSGTQYF. CDR3 bases: TGTGCCAGCAGCTTAGATCGTAGTGGGACCCAGTACTTC. The chain combines TRBV7-2 with TRBJ2-5; D unresolved. This CDR3 region has 13 residues. CDR1 SGHTA and CDR2 FQGNSA come from the germline V gene. V lost 1 base and J 7 bases, leaving 10 bases between the germline ends.

This clone was observed once. The CDR3 is CASSLLGADYGYTF. Here the CDR3 DNA reads TGTGCCAGCAGTCTCCTAGGGGCAGACTATGGCTACACCTTC. The genes are TRBV6-5 and TRBJ1-2; TRBD1 is a possible D gene (5 bases). The CDR3 runs to 14 residues. Between the trimmed V and J ends, which lost 5 bases and 3 bases, there was a span of 13 bases. Germline lookup yields CDR1 MNHEY and CDR2 SVGAGI.

The gene calls are TRBV7-9 and TRBJ2-7; a weak D match, TRBD2 (6 bases). Trimming shortened V by 2 bases and J by 3 bases, and 11 bases separated the two germline ends. From germline, CDR1 is SEHNR and CDR2 FQNEAQ (reference sequence). The CDR3 consists of 14 residues. The CDR3 nucleotides are TGTGCCAGCAGCTTATGGCAGACTAGCTACGAGCAGTACTTC. Its translation: CASSLWQTSYEQYF.

This chain joins TRBV28 and TRBJ2-1, with 9 bases aligning to TRBD1. The germline gives CDR1 MDHEN, CDR2 SYDVKM. The CDR3 has 15 amino acids. J was trimmed by 4 bases and V by 1 base; bases with no gene match: 2. The CDR3 loop is CASSLLGQGYNEQFF. The CDR3 DNA sequence: TGTGCCAGCAGTTTATTGGGACAGGGTTACAATGAGCAGTTCTTC.

This rearrangement joins TRBV18 to TRBJ2-1; weak D call: TRBD1 (6 bases). This CDR3 is 16 amino acids long. V dropped 3 bases and J dropped 6 bases, with 18 bases sitting between them. CDR1 and CDR2 (germline): KGHSH, LQKENI. CDR3 bases: TGTGCCAGCTCACCCCAGACAGGACCGTTAATCAATGAGCAGTTCTTC. It is translated as CASSPQTGPLINEQFF.

The chain carries TRBV30 and TRBJ1-6; D may be TRBD1 (6 bases). This CDR3 is built from 17 residues. The V end was cut by 4 bases, the J end by 6 bases, with 22 bases between. The germline CDR1 and CDR2 sequences are GTSNPN and SVGIG (reference sequence). The CDR3 DNA reads as TGTGCCTGGATGTGGGGACATGAGCGACCGGGTAATTCACCCCTCCACTTT. Protein sequence: CAWMWGHERPGNSPLHF. Looking up the rest from reference TRBV30 and TRBJ1-6 gives the full variable domain: SQTIHQWPATLVQPVGSPLSLECTVEGTSNPNLYWYRQAAGRGLQLLFYSVGIGQISSEVPQNLSASRPQDRQFILSSKKLLLSDSGFYLCAWMWGHERPGNSPLHFGNGTRLTVT.

This clone was counted between two and nine times. This CDR3 is CASSLDAGGFYNEQFF. In DNA, the CDR3 is TGTGCCAGCAGCTTAGATGCGGGGGGCTTCTACAATGAGCAGTTCTTC. The chain recombines TRBV11-2 with TRBJ2-1; 8 nucleotides align to TRBD2. Trimming cost V 0 bases and J 3 bases; bases outside gene matches: 4. The germline V gene has CDR1 SGHAT and CDR2 FQNNGV. CDR3 size: 16 residues.

Regarding this clone: A much larger clone sits a single nucleotide away, making a read error possible. The rearrangement uses TRBV25-1 and TRBJ2-7; 7 bases align to TRBD1. This CDR3 contains 14 residues. In germline, CDR1 is MGHDK, CDR2 SYGVNS. The CDR3 region has the DNA TGTACCAGCAGTGCCGACAGGGATAACTACGAGCAGTACTTC. The encoded protein is CTSSADRDNYEQYF.

The chain couples TRBV2 to TRBJ2-2; D call uncertain. Germline V gives CDR1 SNHLY, CDR2 FYNNEI. With 7 bases removed from V and 7 bases from J, the gap between germline ends came to 13 bases. The CDR3 is made up of 13 amino acids. The CDR3 loop reads CASTPLEDGELFF. The CDR3 DNA is TGTGCCAGCACCCCCCTTGAGGACGGGGAGCTGTTTTTT.

V and J are TRBV5-4 and TRBJ2-5, with 13 bases lining up with TRBD2. The CDR3 extends over 17 amino acids. Trimming removed 0 bases from V and 3 bases from J; junction bases left unmatched: 5. CDR1 is SGHNT, CDR2 YYREEE, per germline (reference sequence). CDR3 amino acids: CASSLDTSGGAKETQYF. The DNA for the CDR3 is TGTGCCAGCAGCTTGGACACTAGCGGGGGGGCGAAAGAGACCCAGTACTTC.

The chain carries TRBV24-1 and TRBJ2-6; D ambiguous. CDR3 length: 14 residues. Trimming removed 3 bases at V and 4 bases at J, with 6 bases between. The germline V gene encodes CDR1 KGHDR and CDR2 SFDVKD. The CDR3 spells CATSDPRGANVLTF. The CDR3 DNA follows: TGTGCCACCAGTGATCCCCGGGGGGCCAACGTCCTGACTTTC.

The chain has TRBV20-1 and TRBJ2-3; D perhaps matches TRBD2 (5 bases). The CDR3 spans 11 residues. Trimming pared 3 bases from V and 6 bases from J, leaving 7 bases between. The germline CDR1 and CDR2 sequences are DFQATT and SNEGSKA (reference sequence). The CDR3: CSARWEDTQYF. The CDR3 DNA follows: TGCAGTGCTAGGTGGGAGGATACGCAGTATTTT.

The V gene is TRBV6-6, the J gene TRBJ2-5; D might be TRBD2 (5 bases). There are 14 residues in the CDR3. V dropped 4 bases and J dropped 5 bases, with 14 bases sitting between them. Per the germline V gene, CDR1 is MNHNY and CDR2 is SVGAGI (reference sequence). The CDR3 is CASSSSTRVETQYF. The DNA of the CDR3 is TGTGCCAGCAGTTCCTCAACTAGAGTGGAGACCCAGTACTTC.

In DNA, the CDR3 is TGTGCCAGCAGCTCACTATACGGGCCCCAGCATTTT. Amino acids: CASSSLYGPQHF. The chain is built from TRBV7-2 and TRBJ1-5; no definite D call. CDR1 and CDR2 from the germline V gene are SGHTA and FQGNSA. The CDR3 spans 12 residues. With 4 bases removed from V and 9 bases from J, the gap between germline ends came to 10 bases.

The sample holds one count of this clone. The chain carries TRBV18 and TRBJ2-5, with D tentatively TRBD2 (6 bases). CDR1 KGHSH and CDR2 LQKENI come from the germline V gene. This CDR3 comprises 15 residues. Trimming took off 3 bases at V and 3 bases at J, with 14 bases between the two ends. The chain's CDR3 is CASSPGLGGKETQYF. The DNA of the CDR3 is TGTGCCAGCTCACCGGGGCTCGGGGGAAAAGAGACCCAGTACTTC.

This clone was seen once. The V gene is TRBV9, the J gene TRBJ1-5, with TRBD1 matching 9 bases. J was trimmed by 6 bases and V by 4 bases; bases with no gene match: 5. Germline values: CDR1 SGDLS, CDR2 YYNGEE. This CDR3 comprises 14 residues. CDR3 loop: CASSSGTGLQPQHF. As DNA, the CDR3 is TGTGCCAGCAGCTCCGGGACAGGGCTTCAGCCCCAGCATTTT.

V gene TRBV10-3 combines with J gene TRBJ1-3; tentative D call: TRBD1 (5 bases). Germline assignment: CDR1 ENHRY and CDR2 SYGVKD. V was pared by 4 bases and J by 2 bases, with 9 bases between. This CDR3 has 14 amino acids. DNA for the CDR3: TGTGCCATCAGTGGGGGGGGAACTGGAAACACCATATATTTT. As protein: CAISGGGTGNTIYF.

This chain links TRBV18 with TRBJ2-1; TRBD2 matches at 11 bases. Germline lookup yields CDR1 KGHSH and CDR2 LQKENI. The CDR3 is made up of 14 amino acids. V trimming: 6 bases; J trimming: 5 bases; junction bases outside the gene matches: 3. CDR3 nucleotides: TGTGCCAGCTCCGGGACTAGCGGAAACAATGAGCAGTTCTTC. It encodes CASSGTSGNNEQFF.

This chain links TRBV18 with TRBJ2-2, with a possible D match to TRBD2 (6 bases). The germline gives CDR1 KGHSH, CDR2 LQKENI. V lost 5 bases and J 5 bases, leaving 15 bases between the germline ends. This CDR3 is 15 amino acids long. CDR3 sequence: CASSSQAGDTGELFF. CDR3 nucleotides: TGTGCCAGCTCATCCCAAGCGGGTGATACCGGGGAGCTGTTTTTT.

J is TRBJ2-3 and V is TRBV2, with D perhaps TRBD2 (6 bases). This CDR3 is 18 amino acids long. Germline CDR1 is SNHLY and CDR2 is FYNNEI. V lost 2 bases, J lost 5 bases, and 23 bases lay in between. The CDR3 here is CASSESQARAGLIDTQYF. In DNA form, the CDR3 reads TGTGCCAGCAGTGAATCCCAGGCTCGGGCGGGATTAATAGATACGCAGTATTTT.

This chain joins TRBV7-2 and TRBJ2-1, with 8 bases fitting TRBD2. The germline gives CDR1 SGHTA, CDR2 FQGNSA. The CDR3 covers 14 residues. V lost 5 bases and J lost 7; bases outside the gene matches: 7. As DNA, the CDR3 is TGTGCCAGCAGCCCCGGGACTAGGGGTAATGAGCAGTTCTTC. Protein: CASSPGTRGNEQFF.

V gene TRBV24-1 combines with J gene TRBJ2-3, with D possibly being TRBD2 (6 bases). The CDR3 runs 15 residues. Trimming pared 0 bases from V and 8 bases from J, leaving 14 bases between. Germline V gene sequence: CDR1 KGHDR, CDR2 SFDVKD. CDR3 in DNA: TGTGCCACCAGTGATTTGCTGGCTAGCGCCGGTACGCAGTATTTT. Its protein is CATSDLLASAGTQYF.

The rearrangement links TRBV7-8 to TRBJ2-5, with 11 bases that match TRBD2. The CDR3 loop spans 15 amino acids. In germline, CDR1 is SGHVS, CDR2 FQNEAQ. Trimming removed 5 bases from V and 4 bases from J; junction bases left unmatched: 6. In DNA form, the CDR3 reads TGTGCCAGCAGCCCCCTCGGACTAGCGGGAGAGACCCAGTACTTC. Protein: CASSPLGLAGETQYF.

The chain recombines TRBV5-1 with TRBJ2-5, with TRBD2 matching over 10 bases. The CDR3 sequence is 16 residues long. Germline V gene lookup returns CDR1 SGHRS and CDR2 YFSETQ. V shed 1 base and J 4 bases; nucleotides not matched to a gene: 7. CDR3 nucleotides: TGCGCCAGCAGCTTGCAAGCGGGGGGGCCCCGAGAGACCCAGTACTTC. It codes for CASSLQAGGPRETQYF.

The chain joins TRBV5-1 to TRBJ2-3, with 9 nucleotides matching TRBD2. CDR1 SGHRS and CDR2 YFSETQ come from the germline V gene. V was pared by 2 bases and J by 4 bases, with 8 bases of the junction left unmatched. There are 16 residues in the CDR3. CDR3 sequence reads: CASSFGLAGNSDTQYF. Here the CDR3 DNA reads TGCGCCAGCAGCTTTGGGCTAGCGGGAAACTCAGATACGCAGTATTTT.